This T cell receptor (beta chain) was observed in a study of cytomegalovirus exposure and HLA in healthy donors. CDR3 length equals 14 residues. Germline V gives CDR1 MNHEY, CDR2 SVGAGI. Trimming cost V 6 bases and J 4 bases; bases outside gene matches: 4. About this clone itself: Its specificity is not known.

The PCR employed 60 Vbeta primers together with 13 Jbeta primers. The data were produced by immunoSEQ multiplex PCR, yet TCRdb's version contains in-frame clones alone and is incomplete. The data show approximately 170,000 clones, approximately 77% seen once. Study observations and caveats: TCR sequences were mostly rare, though some public TCRs occurred in many donors. Accurate HLA-A and HLA-B prediction from TCR beta sequences was reported for most subjects. Sequencing likely generated an artifact that appeared as a cluster of highly shared sequence variants. Reported results showed that the classifier diagnosed cytomegalovirus status with high specificity and sensitivity.

The chain combines TRBV6-5 with TRBJ2-2; 8 bases match TRBD2. The sample consisted of PBMCs. The receptor's source is a male donor in good health and CMV-seropositive. The DNA for the CDR3 is TGTGCCAGCAGGGCGGGGGGCGGCACCGGGGAGCTGTTTTTT. Translated: CASRAGGGTGELFF.